This T cell receptor (beta chain) was sequenced in a study of T cell changes during pregnancy in multiple sclerosis. CDR1 and CDR2 (germline): SGHRS, YFSETQ. This CDR3 has 16 residues. V was pared by 5 bases and J by 6 bases, with 20 bases between. TCRdb's copy holds only in-frame clones and misses some; the assay was immunoSEQ multiplex PCR. Of fewer than 90,000 clones listed, about 94% are singletons. This TCR was recovered from a female donor with multiple sclerosis, enrolled in a pregnancy study. The chain couples TRBV5-1 to TRBJ2-2; D possibly corresponds to TRBD2 (5 bases). Sequenced here: peripheral blood, sampled in the third trimester of pregnancy. The CDR3 DNA follows: TGCGCCAGCAGGCCGCCGGGATTCCTTTCGTCCGGGGAGCTGTTTTTT. It is translated as CASRPPGFLSSGELFF.